Given below is one T cell receptor beta chain in context. The CDR3 loop spans 15 amino acids. The V gene's germline CDR1 is ENHRY and CDR2 SYGVKD. Germline trimming cut 10 bases from V and 5 bases from J; bases unmatched to any gene: 6. The data were taken from a study of blood T cell repertoires in COVID-19. About the research overall: Whether acute or convalescent, the COVID-19 samples came from the United States, Italy and Spain. The analysed material was cDNA or gDNA that came from T cells, B-cell-depleted T cells, or PBMCs.

As originally analysed: The assay estimated nucleated cells by amplifying reference gene primers. Measured with immunoSEQ multiplex PCR; TCRdb has only the in-frame clones, and not every one. For V, J and clone size, that table is used; D and trimming come from the DNA. The sample lists some 400,000 clones, 87% seen once, with roughly 1.4% in the top ten. Those who participated ranged in age from about 18 to 89 years and resided in about two dozen US areas. The receptor was derived from a man aged 30-40 years who had recovered from COVID-19. V is TRBV10-3 and J is TRBJ2-2; 14 nucleotides agree with TRBD2. Sample: PBMCs or T cells enriched from blood (not recorded which). The CDR3: CASRTSGGRTGELFF. CDR3 coding DNA: TGTGCCAGCCGGACTAGCGGGGGGAGAACCGGGGAGCTGTTTTTT.